The text below deals with one TCR beta chain. This clone occurred a few times. No antigen is known for it. Nothing much larger sits one base from this clone, and base qualities are not available. TCRbeta CDR3 regions were amplified from genomic DNA using the immunoSEQ Assay, a bias-controlled multiplex PCR. Per the source publication's procedure: Within the assay, amplification of reference gene primers was used to estimate how many nucleated cells each sample contained. To quantify the absolute abundance of each unique TCRbeta CDR3 rearrangement, sequence reads were collapsed and filtered. Productive Simpson clonality was computed per sample as the square root of Simpson's diversity index over productive rearrangements. TCRdb carries this immuneACCESS record with in-frame sequences only. Its versions omit some clonotypes, under half of them owing to an unresolved V gene in the studies checked, with the rest unexplained. That table gives V, J and clone size, and the DNA gave D and trimming. The sample records 150,000 to 200,000 clones, around 83% of which are singletons. Jointly, the top ten make up around 13% of the sample.

These data belong to a study of blood T cell repertoires in COVID-19 (dated by TCRdb to the early 2020s). A note on the overall study: Samples from collaborators originated in the United States, Italy and Spain and spanned both the acute and convalescent phases of COVID-19. The material from the prospective study consisted of cDNA or gDNA derived from T cells, B-cell-depleted T cells, or PBMCs. Sample metadata almost always included a de-identified subject ID, COVID-19 status, age in years and sex. The samples were drawn from the first 160 participants of the ongoing ImmuneRACE study and from 1,254 subjects provided by 6 global collaborators. The repertoires were made available in a free public database intended to serve as a resource for research on the immune response to SARS-CoV-2. Where available, HLA class I and class II types were taken from metadata supplied by the sample provider and were not determined by assay-based typing. Subjects who had been exposed to COVID-19, were actively infected with it, or had recovered from it provided the deeply sampled blood TCRbeta repertoires that made up the dataset. The research as a whole found: The amount of clinical and demographic metadata varied by source and participant and was provided uncurated.

The CDR3 contains 20 residues, cysteine and phenylalanine counted. Just CDR3 DNA is preserved here, 60 bases in frame from base 1. Taken from the germline V gene, the CDR1 and CDR2 loops are MGHRA and YSYEKL. For this chain, trimming is 0 bases at the V end and 7 bases at the J end, and the number of junction bases without a gene match is 14. A second Seattle source provided samples from volunteer blood donors who had recovered from COVID-19. The collaborating institutions used their own protocols to collect whole blood in K2EDTA tubes. For TCRbeta analysis, collaborators shipped samples as frozen whole blood, isolated PBMCs, or DNA extracted from either of those sample types.

The sequenced sample consisted of peripheral blood. The clonotype comes from a man between 65 and 80 years old who had recovered from COVID-19. The chain is made from TRBV4-1 and TRBJ2-1, with 14 central nucleotides matching TRBD2. Here is the DNA: TGCGCCAGCAGCCAAGATTGGAGGGGGACTAGCGGGAGAAAGGGGAATGAGCAGTTCTTC. Translated, it reads CASSQDWRGTSGRKGNEQFF.